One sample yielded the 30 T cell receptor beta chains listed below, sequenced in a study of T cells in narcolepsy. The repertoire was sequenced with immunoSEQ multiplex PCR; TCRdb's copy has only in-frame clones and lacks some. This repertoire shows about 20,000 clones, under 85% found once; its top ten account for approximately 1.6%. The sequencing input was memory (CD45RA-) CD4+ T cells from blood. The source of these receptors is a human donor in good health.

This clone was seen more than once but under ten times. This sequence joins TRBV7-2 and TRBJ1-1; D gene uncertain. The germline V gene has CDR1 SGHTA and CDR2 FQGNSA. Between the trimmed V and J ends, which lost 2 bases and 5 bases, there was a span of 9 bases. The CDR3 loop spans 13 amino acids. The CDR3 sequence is CASSLTGETEAFF. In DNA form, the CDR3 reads TGTGCCAGCAGCTTAACCGGGGAGACTGAAGCTTTCTTT.

The CDR3 sequence: CASSPRPGDTQYF. The CDR3 DNA sequence: TGTGCCAGCAGCCCCCGGCCCGGGGATACGCAGTATTTT. The rearrangement joins TRBV14 to TRBJ2-3; D is unresolved. V lost 4 bases and J 6 bases, leaving 11 bases between the germline ends. The germline gives CDR1 SGHDN, CDR2 FVKESK. There are 13 residues in the CDR3.

The CDR3 is CASSARTGNTIYF. DNA of the CDR3: TGTGCCAGCAGCGCCCGGACGGGAAACACCATATATTTT. The chain carries TRBV5-8 and TRBJ1-3; no firm D call. This CDR3 spans 13 amino acids. Germline V gives CDR1 SGHTS, CDR2 YDEGEE. The V end was cut by 4 bases, the J end by 4 bases, with 9 bases between.

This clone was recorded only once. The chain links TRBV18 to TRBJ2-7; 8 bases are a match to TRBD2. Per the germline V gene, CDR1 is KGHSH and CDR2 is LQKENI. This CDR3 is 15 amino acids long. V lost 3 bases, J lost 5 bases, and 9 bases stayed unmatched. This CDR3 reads CASSPQGLGGNEQYF. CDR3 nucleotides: TGTGCCAGCTCACCCCAGGGACTAGGAGGGAACGAGCAGTACTTC.

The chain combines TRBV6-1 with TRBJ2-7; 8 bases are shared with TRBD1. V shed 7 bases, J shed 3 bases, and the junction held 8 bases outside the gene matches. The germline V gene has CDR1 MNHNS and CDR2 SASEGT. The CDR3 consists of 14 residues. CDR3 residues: CASTRQGALYEQYF. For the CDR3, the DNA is TGTGCCAGCACGAGGCAGGGGGCTCTCTACGAGCAGTACTTC.

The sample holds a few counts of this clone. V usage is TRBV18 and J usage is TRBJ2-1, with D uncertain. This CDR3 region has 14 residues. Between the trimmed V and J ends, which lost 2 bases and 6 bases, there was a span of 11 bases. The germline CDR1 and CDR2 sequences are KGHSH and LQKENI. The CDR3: CASSPGFTGNEQFF. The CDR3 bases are TGTGCCAGCTCACCAGGGTTTACGGGCAATGAGCAGTTCTTC.

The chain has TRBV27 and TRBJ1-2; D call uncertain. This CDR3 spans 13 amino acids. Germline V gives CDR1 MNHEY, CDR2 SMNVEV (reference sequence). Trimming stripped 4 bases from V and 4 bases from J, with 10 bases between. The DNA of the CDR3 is TGTGCCAGCAGTTATGTGGGCACCTATGGCTACACCTTC. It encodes CASSYVGTYGYTF.

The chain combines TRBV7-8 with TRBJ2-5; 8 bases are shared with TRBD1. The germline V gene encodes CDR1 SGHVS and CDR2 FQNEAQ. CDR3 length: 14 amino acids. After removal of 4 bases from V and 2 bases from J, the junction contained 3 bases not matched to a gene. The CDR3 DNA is TGTGCCAGCAGCTCCCGGACAGGGCAAGAGACCCAGTACTTC. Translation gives CASSSRTGQETQYF.

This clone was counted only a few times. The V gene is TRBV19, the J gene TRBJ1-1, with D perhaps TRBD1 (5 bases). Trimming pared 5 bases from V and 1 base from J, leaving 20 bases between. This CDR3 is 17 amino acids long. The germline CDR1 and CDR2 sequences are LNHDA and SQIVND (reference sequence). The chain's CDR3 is CASSPQPTAGPNTEAFF. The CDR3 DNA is TGTGCCAGTAGTCCCCAACCGACAGCCGGCCCGAACACTGAAGCTTTCTTT. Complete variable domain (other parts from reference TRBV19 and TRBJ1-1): DGGITQSPKYLFRKEGQNVTLSCEQNLNHDAMYWYRQDPGQGLRLIYYSQIVNDFQKGDIAEGYSVSREKKESFPLTVTSAQKNPTAFYLCASSPQPTAGPNTEAFFGQGTRLTVV.

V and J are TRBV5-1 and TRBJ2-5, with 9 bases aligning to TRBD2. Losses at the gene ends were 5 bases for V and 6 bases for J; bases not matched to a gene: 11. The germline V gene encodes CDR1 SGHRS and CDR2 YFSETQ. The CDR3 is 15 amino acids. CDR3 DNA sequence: TGCGCCAGCAGTTCCGACGGGACTAGCAGGAAGACCCAGTACTTC. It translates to CASSSDGTSRKTQYF.

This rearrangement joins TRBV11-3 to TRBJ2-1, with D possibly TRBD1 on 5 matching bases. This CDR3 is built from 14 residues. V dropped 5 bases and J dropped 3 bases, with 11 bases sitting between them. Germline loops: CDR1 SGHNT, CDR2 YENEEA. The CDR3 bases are TGTGCCAGCAGCCCCCAGGGTGACTACAATGAGCAGTTCTTC. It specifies CASSPQGDYNEQFF.

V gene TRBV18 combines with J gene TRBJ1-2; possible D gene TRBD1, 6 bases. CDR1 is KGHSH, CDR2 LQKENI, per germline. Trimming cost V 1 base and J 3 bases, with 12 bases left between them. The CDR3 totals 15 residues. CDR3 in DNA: TGTGCCAGCTCACCACTTCCAGGGGCGGACTATGGCTACACCTTC. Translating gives CASSPLPGADYGYTF. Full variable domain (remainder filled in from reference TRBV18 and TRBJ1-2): NAGVMQNPRHLVRRRGQEARLRCSPMKGHSHVYWYRQLPEEGLKFMVYLQKENIIDESGMPKERFSAEFPKEGPSILRIQQVVRGDSAAYFCASSPLPGADYGYTFGSGTRLTVV.

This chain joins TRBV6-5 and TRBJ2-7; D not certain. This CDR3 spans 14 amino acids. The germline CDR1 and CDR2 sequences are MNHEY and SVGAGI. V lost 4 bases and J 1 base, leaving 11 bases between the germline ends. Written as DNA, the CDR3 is TGTGCCAGCAGTTCCATGCCAAGTTCCTACGAGCAGTACTTC. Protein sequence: CASSSMPSSYEQYF.

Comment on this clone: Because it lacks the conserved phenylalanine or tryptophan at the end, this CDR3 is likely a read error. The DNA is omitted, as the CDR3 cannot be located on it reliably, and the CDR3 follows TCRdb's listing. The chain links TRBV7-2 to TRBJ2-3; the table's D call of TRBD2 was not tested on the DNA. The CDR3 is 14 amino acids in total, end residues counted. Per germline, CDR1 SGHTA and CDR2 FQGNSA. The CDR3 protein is CASSFRGSGPLGSL.

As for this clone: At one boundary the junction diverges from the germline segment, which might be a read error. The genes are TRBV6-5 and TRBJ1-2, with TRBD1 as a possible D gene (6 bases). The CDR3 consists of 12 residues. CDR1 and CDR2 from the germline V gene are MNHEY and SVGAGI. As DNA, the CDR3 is TGTGCCAGCAGAACAGGGAACTATGGCTACATCTTC. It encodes CASRTGNYGYIF.

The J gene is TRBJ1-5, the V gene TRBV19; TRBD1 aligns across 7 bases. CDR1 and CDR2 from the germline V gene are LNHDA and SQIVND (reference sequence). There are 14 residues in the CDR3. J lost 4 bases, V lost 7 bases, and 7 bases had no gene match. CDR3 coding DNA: TGTGCCAGTACCAGGGGGTCCGGAAATCAGCCCCAGCATTTT. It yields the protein CASTRGSGNQPQHF. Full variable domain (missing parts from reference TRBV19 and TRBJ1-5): DGGITQSPKYLFRKEGQNVTLSCEQNLNHDAMYWYRQDPGQGLRLIYYSQIVNDFQKGDIAEGYSVSREKKESFPLTVTSAQKNPTAFYLCASTRGSGNQPQHFGDGTRLSIL.

The CDR3, as DNA: TGTGCCAGCAGCCCCATTGCGGCGGGAGAGATAGATACGCAGTATTTT. This sequence encodes CASSPIAAGEIDTQYF. V is TRBV7-3 and J is TRBJ2-3, with 7 bases fitting TRBD2. V dropped 5 bases and J dropped 5; count of bases not matched to a gene: 13. Germline assignment: CDR1 SGHTA and CDR2 FQGTGA. This CDR3 has 16 residues.

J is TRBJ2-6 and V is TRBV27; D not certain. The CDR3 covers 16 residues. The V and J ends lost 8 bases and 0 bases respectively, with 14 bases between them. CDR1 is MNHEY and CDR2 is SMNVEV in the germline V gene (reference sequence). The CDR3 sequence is CASANLLSSGANVLTF. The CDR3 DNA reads TGTGCCAGCGCCAACCTATTAAGCTCTGGGGCCAACGTCCTGACTTTC.

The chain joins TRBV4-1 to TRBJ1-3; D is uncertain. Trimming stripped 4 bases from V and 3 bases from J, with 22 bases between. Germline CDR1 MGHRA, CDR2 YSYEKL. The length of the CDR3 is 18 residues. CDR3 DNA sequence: TGCGCCAGCAGCCGGCCAGGCGCCATTGTAGGCCGTGGAAACACCATATATTTT. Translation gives CASSRPGAIVGRGNTIYF.

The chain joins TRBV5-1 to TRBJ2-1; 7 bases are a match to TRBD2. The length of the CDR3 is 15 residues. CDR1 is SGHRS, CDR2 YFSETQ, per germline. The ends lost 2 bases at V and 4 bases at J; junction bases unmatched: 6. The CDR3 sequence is CASSFSRGSYNEQFF. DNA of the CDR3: TGCGCCAGCAGCTTTTCTCGCGGGAGTTACAATGAGCAGTTCTTC.

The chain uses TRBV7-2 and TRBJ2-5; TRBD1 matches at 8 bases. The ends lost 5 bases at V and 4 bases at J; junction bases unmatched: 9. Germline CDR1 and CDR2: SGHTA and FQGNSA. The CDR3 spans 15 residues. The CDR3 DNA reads TGTGCCAGCAGCGCCCGCCCCAGGGGGCCAGAGACCCAGTACTTC. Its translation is CASSARPRGPETQYF.

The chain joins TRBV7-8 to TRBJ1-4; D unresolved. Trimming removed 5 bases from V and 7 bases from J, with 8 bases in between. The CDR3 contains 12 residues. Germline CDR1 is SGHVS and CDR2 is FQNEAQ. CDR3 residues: CASSPLSEKLFF. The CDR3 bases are TGTGCCAGCAGCCCCCTTAGTGAAAAACTGTTTTTT.

DNA of the CDR3: TGCGCCAGCAGCCAAGGGGGGGGCCTCCAAGAGACCCAGTACTTC. Its protein is CASSQGGGLQETQYF. The chain couples TRBV4-3 to TRBJ2-5; possible D gene TRBD2, 7 bases. The CDR3 loop spans 15 amino acids. Trimming took off 1 base at V and 1 base at J, with 10 bases between the two ends. CDR1 and CDR2 (germline): LGHNA, YSLEER.

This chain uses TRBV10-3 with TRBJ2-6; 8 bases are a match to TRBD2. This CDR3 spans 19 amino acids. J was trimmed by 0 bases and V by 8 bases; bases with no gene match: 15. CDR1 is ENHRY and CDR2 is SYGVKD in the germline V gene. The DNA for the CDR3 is TGTGCCATCGGGTTCTCTGCGGGGGGTCCATCCTCTGGGGCCAACGTCCTGACTTTC. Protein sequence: CAIGFSAGGPSSGANVLTF.

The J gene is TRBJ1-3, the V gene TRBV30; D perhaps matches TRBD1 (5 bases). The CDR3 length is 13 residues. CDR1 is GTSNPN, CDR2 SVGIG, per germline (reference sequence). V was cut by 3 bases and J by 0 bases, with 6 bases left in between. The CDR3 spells CAWRDSSGNTIYF. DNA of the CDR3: TGTGCCTGGAGAGACAGCTCTGGAAACACCATATATTTT.

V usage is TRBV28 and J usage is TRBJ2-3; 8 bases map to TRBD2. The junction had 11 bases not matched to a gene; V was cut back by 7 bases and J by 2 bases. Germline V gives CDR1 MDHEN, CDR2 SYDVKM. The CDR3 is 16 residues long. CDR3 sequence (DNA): TGTGCCAGCAATTCTTACAGCGGGGGAATCACAGATACGCAGTATTTT. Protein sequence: CASNSYSGGITDTQYF.

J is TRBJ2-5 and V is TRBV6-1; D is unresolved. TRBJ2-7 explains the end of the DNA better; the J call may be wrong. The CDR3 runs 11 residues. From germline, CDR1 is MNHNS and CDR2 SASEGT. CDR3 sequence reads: CASSELHEQYF. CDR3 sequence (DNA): TGTGCCAGCAGTGAATTACACGAGCAGTACTTC.

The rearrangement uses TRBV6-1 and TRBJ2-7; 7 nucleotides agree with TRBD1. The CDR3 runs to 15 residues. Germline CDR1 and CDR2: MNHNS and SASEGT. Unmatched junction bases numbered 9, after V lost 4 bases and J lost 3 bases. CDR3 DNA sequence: TGTGCCAGCAGTGGGATTGACAGGGATTACTACGAGCAGTACTTC. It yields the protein CASSGIDRDYYEQYF.

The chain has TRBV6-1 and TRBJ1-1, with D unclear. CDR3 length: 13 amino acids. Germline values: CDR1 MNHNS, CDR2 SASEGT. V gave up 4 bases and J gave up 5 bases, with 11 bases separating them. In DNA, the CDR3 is TGTGCCAGCAGTGTCAAGACCCCAACTGAAGCTTTCTTT. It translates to CASSVKTPTEAFF.

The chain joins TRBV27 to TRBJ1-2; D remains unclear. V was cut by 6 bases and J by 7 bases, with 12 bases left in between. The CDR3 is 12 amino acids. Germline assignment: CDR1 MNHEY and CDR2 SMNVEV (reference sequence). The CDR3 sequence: CASRTSGLGYTF. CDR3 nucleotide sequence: TGTGCCAGCAGAACGTCCGGGCTTGGCTACACCTTC.